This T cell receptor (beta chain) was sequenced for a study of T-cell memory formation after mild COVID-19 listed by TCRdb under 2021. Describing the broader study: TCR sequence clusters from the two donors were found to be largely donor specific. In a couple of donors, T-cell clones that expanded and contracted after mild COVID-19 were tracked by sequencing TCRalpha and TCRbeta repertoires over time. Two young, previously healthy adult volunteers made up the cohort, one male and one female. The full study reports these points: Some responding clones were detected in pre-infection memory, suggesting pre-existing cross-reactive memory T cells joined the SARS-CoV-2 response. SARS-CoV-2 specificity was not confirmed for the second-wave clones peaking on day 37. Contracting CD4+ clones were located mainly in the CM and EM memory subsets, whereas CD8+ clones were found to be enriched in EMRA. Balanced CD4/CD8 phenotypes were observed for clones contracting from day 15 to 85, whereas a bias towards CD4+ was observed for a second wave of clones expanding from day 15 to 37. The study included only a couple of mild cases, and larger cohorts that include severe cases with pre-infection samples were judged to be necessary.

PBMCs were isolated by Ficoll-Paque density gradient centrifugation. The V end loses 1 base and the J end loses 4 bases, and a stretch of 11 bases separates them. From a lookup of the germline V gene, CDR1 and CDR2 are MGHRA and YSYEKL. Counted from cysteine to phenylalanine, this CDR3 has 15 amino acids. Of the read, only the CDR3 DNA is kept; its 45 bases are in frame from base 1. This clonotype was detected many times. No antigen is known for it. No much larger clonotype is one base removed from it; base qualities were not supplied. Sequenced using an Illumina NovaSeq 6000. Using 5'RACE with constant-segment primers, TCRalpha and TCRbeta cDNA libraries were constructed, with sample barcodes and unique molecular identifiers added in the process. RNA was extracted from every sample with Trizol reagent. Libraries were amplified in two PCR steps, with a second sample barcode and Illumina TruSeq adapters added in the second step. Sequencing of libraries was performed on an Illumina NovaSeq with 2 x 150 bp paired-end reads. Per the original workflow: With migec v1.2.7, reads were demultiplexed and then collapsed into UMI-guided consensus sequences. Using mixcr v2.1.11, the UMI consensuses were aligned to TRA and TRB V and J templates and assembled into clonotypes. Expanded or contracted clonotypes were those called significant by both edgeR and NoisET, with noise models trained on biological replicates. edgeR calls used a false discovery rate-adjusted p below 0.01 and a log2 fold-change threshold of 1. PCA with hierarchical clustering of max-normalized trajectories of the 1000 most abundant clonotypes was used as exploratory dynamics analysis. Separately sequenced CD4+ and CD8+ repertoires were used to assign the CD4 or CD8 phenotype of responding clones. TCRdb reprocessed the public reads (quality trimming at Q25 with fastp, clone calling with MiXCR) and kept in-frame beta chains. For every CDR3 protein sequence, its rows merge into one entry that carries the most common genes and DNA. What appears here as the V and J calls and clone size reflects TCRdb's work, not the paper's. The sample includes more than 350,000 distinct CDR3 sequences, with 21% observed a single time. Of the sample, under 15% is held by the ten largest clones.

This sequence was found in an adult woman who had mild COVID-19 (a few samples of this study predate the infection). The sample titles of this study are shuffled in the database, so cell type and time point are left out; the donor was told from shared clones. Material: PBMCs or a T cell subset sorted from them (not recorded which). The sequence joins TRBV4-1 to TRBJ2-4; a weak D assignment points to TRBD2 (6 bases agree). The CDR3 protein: CASSQGPGTKNIQYF. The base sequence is TGCGCCAGCAGCCAAGGCCCAGGGACTAAAAACATTCAGTACTTC.